This entry describes one T cell receptor (beta chain). The antigen is not known. MiXCR, applied by TCRdb to the RT-PCR reads, yields one record per CDR3 protein. The sample consists of roughly 570,000 distinct CDR3 sequences, 10% to 15% of them appearing once. These data originate in a study of response to subunit inactivated influenza vaccine. Germline lookup yields CDR1 LGHDT and CDR2 YNNKEL (reference sequence). The CDR3 consists of 14 residues. The J segment lost 5 bases and the V segment lost 5 bases, leaving 6 bases of the junction unmatched. Study-wide results and limits: Only a handful of new T cells, the authors suggested, are recruited with each seasonal influenza vaccination.

The sequenced sample was PBMCs from blood, obtained 45 days after vaccination. This clonotype originated in a man between 45 and 60 years old who received an inactivated influenza vaccine. The chain carries TRBV3-1 and TRBJ2-5; 9 bases are shared with TRBD2. This CDR3 is CASSSAGGFETQYF. In DNA, the CDR3 is TGTGCCAGCAGCTCCGCGGGAGGGTTTGAGACCCAGTACTTC.